This record concerns one T cell receptor (beta chain) sequence. The table came from immunoSEQ multiplex PCR; TCRdb's copy has only in-frame clones and leaves some out. This table holds over 850,000 clones, around 78% found once. This record belongs to a study of shared clonotypes between healthy human individuals. Within Nashville, Tennessee resided all donors, each a Caucasian adult. Negatively enriched CD4+ T cells were divided by CD45RA into naive and memory. In germline, CDR1 is MNHEY, CDR2 SVGAGI. This CDR3 contains 15 residues. Germline trimming cut 6 bases from V and 2 bases from J; bases unmatched to any gene: 7.

The rearrangement joins TRBV6-5 to TRBJ1-5; 7 bases line up with TRBD1. Sequenced input: memory CD4+ T cells from PBMCs. Stated subset: CD45RA-negative fraction. The receptor was derived from a man aged 18 to 30 in good health. Some clones in this sample may be carry-over from other donors' samples. The CDR3, as DNA: TGTGCCAGCAGCGACAACAGGGGTGGCAATCAGCCCCAGCATTTT. This translates into CASSDNRGGNQPQHF.